Presented here are 11 T cell receptor beta chains from one specimen sequenced in a study of blood T cells in healthy people across ages. It was with a sample-barcoded 5' primer and a J-beta primer mix that a second PCR of about 6 to 12 cycles was run. MiXCR, applied by TCRdb to the 5' RACE reads, yields one record per CDR3 protein. This sample carries roughly 2 million distinct CDR3 sequences, about 50% of them seen once, and the ten largest clones take over 2%. The sample taken for sequencing was blood. Every receptor here comes from a woman in her forties in good health.

This clonotype was detected a few times. J is TRBJ2-7 and V is TRBV7-2; tentatively, D is TRBD1 (5 bases). Germline V CDR1 and CDR2: SGHTA, FQGNSA. The V and J ends lost 2 bases and 3 bases respectively, with 14 bases between them. This CDR3 contains 15 residues. CDR3 DNA sequence: TGTGCCAGCAGCTTAACTGAGGCAGGGAACTACGAGCAGTACTTC. Its protein product is CASSLTEAGNYEQYF.

J is TRBJ2-5 and V is TRBV20-1; 7 bases map to TRBD2. Germline V gene lookup returns CDR1 DFQATT and CDR2 SNEGSKA (reference sequence). There are 14 residues in the CDR3. The J segment lost 2 bases and the V segment lost 5 bases, leaving 8 bases of the junction unmatched. CDR3 region: CSAGGAGRQETQYF. CDR3 sequence (DNA): TGCAGTGCTGGAGGAGCGGGGAGGCAAGAGACCCAGTACTTC.

This rearrangement joins TRBV24-1 to TRBJ2-3; a weak D match, TRBD1 (5 bases). This CDR3 comprises 14 residues. The V and J ends lost 3 bases and 4 bases respectively, with 10 bases between them. Germline V CDR1 and CDR2: KGHDR, SFDVKD. In DNA, the CDR3 is TGTGCCACCAGTGATCCGACCAGGGCAGATACGCAGTATTTT. Amino acid sequence: CATSDPTRADTQYF.

The chain carries TRBV6-5 and TRBJ2-1, with D possibly TRBD1 on 5 matching bases. Trimming took off 7 bases at V and 3 bases at J, with 7 bases between the two ends. In germline, CDR1 is MNHEY, CDR2 SVGAGI. CDR3 length: 12 residues. The CDR3 sequence is CASTDIYNEQFF. For the CDR3, the DNA is TGTGCCAGCACGGACATCTACAATGAGCAGTTCTTC.

This sequence joins TRBV7-9 and TRBJ1-2; tentative D call: TRBD1 (6 bases). Germline values: CDR1 SEHNR, CDR2 FQNEAQ (reference sequence). The length of the CDR3 is 13 residues. The ends were cut back, 8 bases at V and 2 bases at J, with 12 bases in the middle. The CDR3 spells CASESQGNYGYTF. CDR3 bases: TGTGCCAGCGAGTCACAGGGCAACTATGGCTACACCTTC.

This clonotype was observed a few times. The rearrangement uses TRBV5-1 and TRBJ2-7; possibly TRBD1 or TRBD2 for D (5 bases each). The germline V gene encodes CDR1 SGHRS and CDR2 YFSETQ. This CDR3 has 16 amino acids. Trimming stripped 0 bases from V and 5 bases from J, with 18 bases between. The CDR3 DNA sequence: TGCGCCAGCAGCTTGGCCGTGAGGGGCGTAGGGGACGAGCAGTACTTC. This sequence encodes CASSLAVRGVGDEQYF. The full variable domain, its missing parts supplied by reference TRBV5-1 and TRBJ2-7, is KAGVTQTPRYLIKTRGQQVTLSCSPISGHRSVSWYQQTPGQGLQFLFEYFSETQRNKGNFPGRFSGRQFSNSRSEMNVSTLELGDSALYLCASSLAVRGVGDEQYFGPGTRLTVT.

The chain couples TRBV2 to TRBJ2-3; the match to TRBD2 covers 7 bases. CDR3 length: 13 amino acids. Per germline, CDR1 SNHLY and CDR2 FYNNEI. Trimming cost V 8 bases and J 5 bases; bases outside gene matches: 7. The CDR3 loop reads CASWGTIQDTQYF. The CDR3, as DNA: TGTGCCAGCTGGGGGACTATTCAAGATACGCAGTATTTT. Looking up the rest from reference TRBV2 and TRBJ2-3 gives the full variable domain: EPEVTQTPSHQVTQMGQEVILRCVPISNHLYFYWYRQILGQKVEFLVSFYNNEISEKSEIFDDQFSVERPDGSNFTLKIRSTKLEDSAMYFCASWGTIQDTQYFGPGTRLTVL.

This clonotype was counted a few times. J is TRBJ1-1 and V is TRBV10-3, with D unresolved. V lost 0 bases and J 2 bases, leaving 10 bases between the germline ends. The CDR3 covers 15 residues. CDR1 is ENHRY and CDR2 is SYGVKD in the germline V gene. The CDR3 reads CAISESTITNTEAFF. CDR3 sequence (DNA): TGTGCCATCAGTGAGTCTACAATCACTAACACTGAAGCTTTCTTT.

This chain connects TRBV20-1 to TRBJ2-5, with 8 bases matching TRBD2. From germline, CDR1 is DFQATT and CDR2 SNEGSKA (reference sequence). V lost 4 bases, J lost 5 bases, and 12 bases stayed unmatched. CDR3 length equals 15 residues. The CDR3 bases are TGCAGTGCTAAAAGGCGGAAACTAGCGGTGGAGACCCAGTACTTC. Its translation is CSAKRRKLAVETQYF.

This clonotype was recorded at least ten times. A junction end diverges from the germline sequence, so it may reflect a read error. The chain couples TRBV4-1 to TRBJ2-1; D may be TRBD1 (6 bases). This CDR3 contains 12 residues. The V gene's germline CDR1 is MGHRA and CDR2 YSYEKL. The CDR3 DNA follows: TGTGCCAGCAGCCAAGGGGGCAATGAGCAGTTCTTC. This codes for CASSQGGNEQFF.

The chain combines TRBV20-1 with TRBJ2-1, with D perhaps TRBD1 (6 bases). The CDR3 loop spans 13 amino acids. Trimming took off 5 bases at V and 12 bases at J, with 20 bases between the two ends. CDR1 is DFQATT and CDR2 is SNEGSKA in the germline V gene (reference sequence). The CDR3, as DNA: TGCAGTGCTTCAGGCAGGGGCGGTCTACTGCAGTTCTTC. This gives the protein CSASGRGGLLQFF.